This T cell receptor (beta chain) emerged from a study of shared clonotypes between healthy human individuals. Turning to the study itself: The donors, two women and three men, were aged 18 to 49. General observations from the study: Among donors, sharing of clonotypes was expected to be affected by sequencing depth.

The naive CD8 subset, CD45RO-negative cells positively selected for CCR7, excluded terminally differentiated effector memory CD45RA+ cells. Germline-derived CDR1 and CDR2 are LGHNA and YSLEER. The CDR3 length is 19 residues. V was pared by 0 bases and J by 3 bases, with 20 bases between. Once extracted for a subset, genomic DNA was divided evenly among several immunoSEQ plates. Replicate sorted-subset PCRs were loaded with 150 to 250 ng DNA, 29,000 or so T cell genomes. Some clones are missing from TCRdb's copy, which holds only in-frame ones; the method was immunoSEQ multiplex PCR. This table holds some 1,900,000 clones, roughly 94% found once. On this clone: The antigen is not known.

This TCR came from a man aged 18-30 years in good health. The V gene is TRBV4-3, the J gene TRBJ2-2; D is tentatively TRBD1 or TRBD2 (5 bases each). Specimen: naive CD8+ T cells sorted from blood. CDR3 sequence (DNA): TGCGCCAGCAGCCAAGATATGGTCCGGGGCCAGGAAGACACCGGGGAGCTGTTTTTT. It codes for CASSQDMVRGQEDTGELFF.